The 17 T cell receptor beta chains reported below all come from one sample, sequenced in a study of blood T cell repertoires in COVID-19. TCRdb's copy holds only in-frame clones and misses some; the assay was immunoSEQ multiplex PCR. The top ten hold around 4.5% of the sample, which has about 200,000 clones, about 88% seen once. The sequenced material came from PBMCs or T cells enriched from blood (not recorded which). These receptors all come from a woman in her twenties or thirties who had been exposed to COVID-19.

V and J are TRBV4-1 and TRBJ2-7; tentatively, D is TRBD2 (6 bases). CDR3 length: 15 residues. Trimming removed 0 bases from V and 7 bases from J, with 16 bases in between. CDR1 and CDR2 (germline): MGHRA, YSYEKL. The CDR3 DNA reads TGCGCCAGCAGCCAAGAGGGGGGATCGGGAATAGAGCAGTACTTC. This gives the protein CASSQEGGSGIEQYF.

The chain couples TRBV24-1 to TRBJ1-2; TRBD1 aligns across 8 bases. CDR1 and CDR2 (germline): KGHDR, SFDVKD. There are 16 residues in the CDR3. J was trimmed by 6 bases and V by 2 bases; bases with no gene match: 10. The CDR3 here is CATSDSLVQGANGYTF. The CDR3 DNA is TGTGCCACCAGTGATTCATTGGTTCAGGGGGCCAATGGCTACACCTTC.

In its sample, this clone was seen once. The chain combines TRBV30 with TRBJ2-2, with D maybe TRBD2 (6 bases). Between the trimmed V and J ends, which lost 0 bases and 3 bases, there was a span of 11 bases. This CDR3 is built from 15 residues. Germline V CDR1 and CDR2: GTSNPN, SVGIG (reference sequence). The CDR3 nucleotides are TGTGCCTGGAGTGTGGGAGGCGGACACACCGGGGAGCTGTTTTTT. Protein sequence: CAWSVGGGHTGELFF.

This clone was counted a few times. This chain joins TRBV6-5 and TRBJ1-2, with D maybe TRBD1 (5 bases). Germline-derived CDR1 and CDR2 are MNHEY and SVGAGI. The CDR3 totals 16 residues. V was pared by 0 bases and J by 2 bases, with 13 bases between. CDR3 amino acids: CASSYSIAGLNYGYTF. In DNA form, the CDR3 reads TGTGCCAGCAGTTACTCGATTGCAGGGTTGAACTATGGCTACACCTTC.

This chain uses TRBV9 with TRBJ2-3; the match to TRBD1 covers 8 bases. Germline V gives CDR1 SGDLS, CDR2 YYNGEE. Trimming cost V 2 bases and J 1 base; bases outside gene matches: 6. This CDR3 has 16 amino acids. CDR3 loop: CASSVRGRFGTDTQYF. CDR3 in DNA: TGTGCCAGCAGCGTCAGGGGGCGCTTTGGCACAGATACGCAGTATTTT.

The gene calls are TRBV6-5 and TRBJ1-6; possibly TRBD1 for D (6 bases). The germline V gene encodes CDR1 MNHEY and CDR2 SVGAGI. V shed 9 bases and J shed 9 bases, with 21 bases lying between them. This CDR3 is built from 15 residues. The CDR3 DNA sequence: TGTGCCAGTATACAGGGAGTCGGTAATGGTTCACCCCTCCACTTT. It codes for CASIQGVGNGSPLHF.

The chain has TRBV6-1 and TRBJ2-6; TRBD1 might be the D (5 bases). The CDR3 runs to 15 residues. CDR1 MNHNS and CDR2 SASEGT come from the germline V gene. Trimming left V 0 bases short and J 4 bases short, with 7 bases between. This CDR3 is CASSEAGAGANVLTF. The CDR3 nucleotides read TGTGCCAGCAGTGAAGCAGGGGCCGGGGCCAACGTCCTGACTTTC.

The V gene is TRBV9, the J gene TRBJ1-2; D is unclear. CDR1 is SGDLS, CDR2 YYNGEE, per germline. The V end was cut by 1 base, the J end by 2 bases, with 9 bases between. The CDR3 is 14 residues long. DNA of the CDR3: TGTGCCAGCAGCGTACTGGCAGGAAACTATGGCTACACCTTC. As protein: CASSVLAGNYGYTF.

This rearrangement joins TRBV11-2 to TRBJ1-1, with 11 positions matching TRBD1. This CDR3 region has 16 residues. Per germline, CDR1 SGHAT and CDR2 FQNNGV. The V segment lost 5 bases and the J segment 1 base; nucleotides outside the gene matches: 6. The CDR3 DNA follows: TGTGCCAGCAGCCTCCGCGGGACAGGGGGGAACACTGAAGCTTTCTTT. This translates into CASSLRGTGGNTEAFF.

Here the CDR3 reads CASSLAPEDQPQHF. The CDR3 nucleotides read TGCGCCAGCAGCTTGGCCCCGGAGGATCAGCCCCAGCATTTT. The chain combines TRBV5-1 with TRBJ1-5, with unresolved D. CDR1 is SGHRS and CDR2 is YFSETQ in the germline V gene. This CDR3 is 14 amino acids long. Trimming pared 0 bases from V and 5 bases from J, leaving 9 bases between.

The V call is TRBV3-1 (or the pseudogene TRBV3-2), the J call TRBJ1-2; D gene uncertain. Germline V gene data show CDR1 as LGHDT and CDR2 as YNNKEL (reference sequence). V gave up 1 base and J gave up 7 bases, with 10 bases separating them. The CDR3 totals 13 residues. CDR3 region: CASSQVSGPGYTF. In nucleotides, the CDR3 is TGTGCCAGCAGCCAAGTTTCTGGGCCTGGCTACACCTTC.

As for this clone: Other DNA sequences within the sample encode an identical CDR3. The chain is built from TRBV6-5 and TRBJ1-1, with 7 bases lining up with TRBD1. Per the germline V gene, CDR1 is MNHEY and CDR2 is SVGAGI. V lost 5 bases and J lost 3; bases outside the gene matches: 3. The CDR3 extends over 13 amino acids. The chain's CDR3 is CASSPRGDTEAFF. The CDR3 DNA is TGTGCCAGCAGTCCCAGGGGGGACACTGAAGCTTTCTTT.

The chain employs TRBV24-1 and TRBJ1-1; D perhaps matches TRBD1 (6 bases). From germline, CDR1 is KGHDR and CDR2 SFDVKD. With 3 bases removed from V and 0 bases from J, the gap between germline ends came to 10 bases. The CDR3 is 15 residues long. CDR3 sequence (DNA): TGTGCCACCAGTGATCCAGGGGTCATGAACACTGAAGCTTTCTTT. Its protein is CATSDPGVMNTEAFF.

As regards this clone: A much bigger clone sits one base away, suggesting this may be a read error. Other DNA sequences in the sample encode the same CDR3. The J gene is TRBJ2-7, the V gene TRBV5-1; 11 nucleotides agree with TRBD1. The length of the CDR3 is 14 residues. Unmatched junction bases numbered 10, after V lost 7 bases and J lost 7 bases. The V gene's germline CDR1 is SGHRS and CDR2 YFSETQ. CDR3 region: CASGSGDRGGEQYF. CDR3 DNA sequence: TGCGCCAGCGGCTCTGGGGACAGGGGGGGGGAGCAGTACTTC.

This clone came up a few times. The V and J genes are TRBV9 and TRBJ1-6; 9 bases map to TRBD1. Germline CDR1 reads SGDLS; CDR2 reads YYNGEE. With 4 bases clipped from V and 7 bases from J, the junction kept 6 bases outside the gene matches. The CDR3 is 15 residues long. The CDR3 bases are TGTGCCAGCAGCCCAGGACAGGGGAAAAATTCACCCCTCCACTTT. As protein: CASSPGQGKNSPLHF.

This chain connects TRBV18 to TRBJ2-3; 8 bases agree with TRBD1. This CDR3 comprises 15 residues. Germline-derived CDR1 and CDR2 are KGHSH and LQKENI. With 4 bases clipped from V and 4 bases from J, the junction kept 7 bases outside the gene matches. CDR3 loop: CASSLGQGSADTQYF. CDR3 in DNA: TGTGCCAGCTCACTAGGACAGGGTTCAGCAGATACGCAGTATTTT. Full variable domain (outside the CDR3, taken from reference TRBV18 and TRBJ2-3): NAGVMQNPRHLVRRRGQEARLRCSPMKGHSHVYWYRQLPEEGLKFMVYLQKENIIDESGMPKERFSAEFPKEGPSILRIQQVVRGDSAAYFCASSLGQGSADTQYFGPGTRLTVL.

V gene TRBV2 combines with J gene TRBJ1-1, with 7 positions matching TRBD1. The CDR3 extends over 13 amino acids. Germline trimming cut 4 bases from V and 6 bases from J; bases unmatched to any gene: 5. Per germline, CDR1 SNHLY and CDR2 FYNNEI. The CDR3 nucleotides read TGTGCCAGCAGTGGACAGGGTACCGCTGAAGCTTTCTTT. It specifies CASSGQGTAEAFF.